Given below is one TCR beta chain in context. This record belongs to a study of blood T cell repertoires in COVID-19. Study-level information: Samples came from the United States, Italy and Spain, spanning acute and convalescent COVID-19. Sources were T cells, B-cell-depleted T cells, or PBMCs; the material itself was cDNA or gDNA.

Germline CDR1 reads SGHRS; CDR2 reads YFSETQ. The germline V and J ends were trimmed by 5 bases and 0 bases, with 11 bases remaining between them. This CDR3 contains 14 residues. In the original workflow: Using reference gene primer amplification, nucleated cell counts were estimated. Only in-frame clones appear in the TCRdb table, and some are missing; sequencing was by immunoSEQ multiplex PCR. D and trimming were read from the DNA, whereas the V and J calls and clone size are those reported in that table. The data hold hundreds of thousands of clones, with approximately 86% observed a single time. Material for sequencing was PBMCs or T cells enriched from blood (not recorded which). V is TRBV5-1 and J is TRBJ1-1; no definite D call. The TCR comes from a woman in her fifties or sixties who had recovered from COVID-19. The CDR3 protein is CASRTDVMNTEAFF. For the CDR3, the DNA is TGCGCCAGCAGGACTGATGTGATGAACACTGAAGCTTTCTTT. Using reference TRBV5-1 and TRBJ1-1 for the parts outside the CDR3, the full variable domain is KAGVTQTPRYLIKTRGQQVTLSCSPISGHRSVSWYQQTPGQGLQFLFEYFSETQRNKGNFPGRFSGRQFSNSRSEMNVSTLELGDSALYLCASRTDVMNTEAFFGQGTRLTVV.